Here is one TCR beta chain with its context. These data belong to a study of blood T cell repertoires in COVID-19. The method was immunoSEQ multiplex PCR; TCRdb's version includes in-frame clones alone and lacks a portion of them. The repertoire holds roughly 170,000 clones, with roughly nine tenths as singletons. Germline V gives CDR1 SGHKS, CDR2 YYEKEE (reference sequence). This CDR3 is 18 amino acids long. V lost 3 bases and J lost 0; bases outside the gene matches: 12. Sequencing used peripheral blood. The chain uses TRBV5-5 and TRBJ2-4; 7 bases are a match to TRBD1. This TCR was sampled from an older man with active or convalescent COVID-19. CDR3 in DNA: TGTGCCAGCAGCTCCACCCCGAGACAGGGACCAGCCAAAAACATTCAGTACTTC. It encodes CASSSTPRQGPAKNIQYF.